The clone carrying this T cell receptor (beta chain) was counted a single time. This entry comes from a study of blood T cell repertoires in COVID-19. On the study more broadly: The origin of the acute and convalescent COVID-19 samples was the United States, Italy and Spain. The cDNA or gDNA used as material had been derived from T cells, B-cell-depleted T cells, or PBMCs.

The CDR3 runs to 13 residues. The V end was cut by 5 bases, the J end by 7 bases, with 17 bases between. Per the germline V gene, CDR1 is DFQATT and CDR2 is SNEGSKA (reference sequence). In the original analysis: Quantification of nucleated cells was approximated via reference gene primer amplification. The data were produced by immunoSEQ multiplex PCR, yet TCRdb's version contains in-frame clones alone and is incomplete. The DNA gave D and trimming, while V, J and clone size come from that table. Among 150,000 to 200,000 clones listed, approximately 90% were seen once. The chain employs TRBV20-1 and TRBJ2-5; D is unresolved. The sample was peripheral blood. The origin of this receptor is a man aged 18 to 30 who had recovered from COVID-19. As DNA, the CDR3 is TGCAGTGCTGGTGACTCCTATCTGTCGACCCAGTACTTC. This encodes CSAGDSYLSTQYF.